This T cell receptor beta chain was obtained from a study of blood T cells in healthy people across ages. It was with a sample-barcoded 5' primer and a J-beta primer mix that a second PCR of roughly 7 to 12 cycles was run. TCRdb re-called the 5' RACE reads with MiXCR, one entry per CDR3 protein. The data hold some 940,000 distinct CDR3 sequences, with almost 30% observed a single time. This clonotype is a singleton in its sample. At one of its ends the junction is not consistent with the germline gene, which may arise from a read error. These data are also associated with another study on T cells of mothers and their children.

This clonotype originated in a woman between 40 and 55 years old in good health. The sequenced sample was blood.

CDR3 loop: CASSLRGVSETEVFF. CDR3 DNA sequence: TGTGCCAGCAGTCTCCGTGGAGTCTCGGAGACTGAAGTTTTCTTT. The chain has TRBV27 and TRBJ1-1; D unclear. The germline V gene encodes CDR1 MNHEY and CDR2 SMNVEV (reference sequence). This CDR3 region has 15 residues.